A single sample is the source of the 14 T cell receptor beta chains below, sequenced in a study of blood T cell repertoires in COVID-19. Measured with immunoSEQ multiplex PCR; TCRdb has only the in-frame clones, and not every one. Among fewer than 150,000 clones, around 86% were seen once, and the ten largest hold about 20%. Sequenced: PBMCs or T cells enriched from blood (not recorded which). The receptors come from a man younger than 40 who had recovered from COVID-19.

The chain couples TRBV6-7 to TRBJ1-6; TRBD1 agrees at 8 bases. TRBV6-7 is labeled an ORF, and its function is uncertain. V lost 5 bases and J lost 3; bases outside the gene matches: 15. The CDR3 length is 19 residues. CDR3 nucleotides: TGTGCCAGCAGTACCAGGACAGGGCGCGGAGAAGGCTATAATTCACCCCTCCACTTT. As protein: CASSTRTGRGEGYNSPLHF.

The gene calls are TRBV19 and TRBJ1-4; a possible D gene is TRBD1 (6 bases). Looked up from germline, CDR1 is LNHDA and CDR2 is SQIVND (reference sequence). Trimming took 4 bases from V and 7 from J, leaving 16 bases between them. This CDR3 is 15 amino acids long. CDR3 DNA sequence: TGTGCCAGTAGTAACCTACAGGGTCCAACTGAAAAACTGTTTTTT. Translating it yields CASSNLQGPTEKLFF.

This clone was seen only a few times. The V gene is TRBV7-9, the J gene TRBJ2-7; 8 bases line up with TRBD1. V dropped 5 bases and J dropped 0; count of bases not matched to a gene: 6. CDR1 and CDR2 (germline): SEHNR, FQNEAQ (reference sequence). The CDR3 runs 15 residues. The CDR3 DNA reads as TGTGCCAGCAGCCCGGGACAGGCCTTCTCCTACGAGCAGTACTTC. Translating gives CASSPGQAFSYEQYF.

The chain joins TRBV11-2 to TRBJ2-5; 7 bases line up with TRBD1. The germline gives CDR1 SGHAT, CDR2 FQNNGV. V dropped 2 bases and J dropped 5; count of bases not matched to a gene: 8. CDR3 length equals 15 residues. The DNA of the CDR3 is TGTGCCAGCAGCTTAACCAGGACAGGTCGTGAGACCCAGTACTTC. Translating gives CASSLTRTGRETQYF.

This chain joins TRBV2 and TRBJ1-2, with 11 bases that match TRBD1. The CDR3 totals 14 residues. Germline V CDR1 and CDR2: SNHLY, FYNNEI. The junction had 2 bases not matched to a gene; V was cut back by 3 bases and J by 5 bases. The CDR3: CASSDGTGGYGYTF. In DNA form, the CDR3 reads TGTGCCAGCAGTGATGGGACAGGGGGTTATGGCTACACCTTC.

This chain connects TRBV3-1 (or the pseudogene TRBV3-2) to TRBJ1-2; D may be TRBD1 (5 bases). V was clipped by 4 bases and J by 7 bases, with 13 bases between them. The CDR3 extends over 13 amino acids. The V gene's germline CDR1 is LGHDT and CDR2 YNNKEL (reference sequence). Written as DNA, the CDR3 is TGTGCCAGCAGCCCTAATAGCCAGGGTGGCTACACCTTC. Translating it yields CASSPNSQGGYTF.

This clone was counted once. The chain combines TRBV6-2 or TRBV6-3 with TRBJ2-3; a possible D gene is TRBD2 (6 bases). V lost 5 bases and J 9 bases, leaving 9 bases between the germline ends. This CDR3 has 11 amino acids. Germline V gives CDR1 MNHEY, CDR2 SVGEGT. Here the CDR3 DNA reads TGTGCCAGCAGTGCAAGCGGGACGCAGTATTTT. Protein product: CASSASGTQYF.

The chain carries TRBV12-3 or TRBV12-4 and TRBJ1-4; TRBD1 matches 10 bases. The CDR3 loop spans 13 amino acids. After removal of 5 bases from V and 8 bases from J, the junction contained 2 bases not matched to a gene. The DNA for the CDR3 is TGTGCCAGCAGTCCGGGACAGGGGGAAAAACTGTTTTTT. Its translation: CASSPGQGEKLFF.

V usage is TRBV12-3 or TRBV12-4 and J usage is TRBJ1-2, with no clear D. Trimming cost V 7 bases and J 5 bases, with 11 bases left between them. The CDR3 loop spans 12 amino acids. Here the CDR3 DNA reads TGTGCCAGCACCCCGATAGAGTATGGCTACACCTTC. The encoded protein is CASTPIEYGYTF.

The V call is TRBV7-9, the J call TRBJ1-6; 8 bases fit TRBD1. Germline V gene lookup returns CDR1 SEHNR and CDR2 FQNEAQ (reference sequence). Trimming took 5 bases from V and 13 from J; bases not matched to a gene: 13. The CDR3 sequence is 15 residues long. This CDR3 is CASSRSTGQESPLHF. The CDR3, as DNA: TGTGCCAGCAGCCGGTCCACGGGACAGGAATCCCCCCTCCACTTT.

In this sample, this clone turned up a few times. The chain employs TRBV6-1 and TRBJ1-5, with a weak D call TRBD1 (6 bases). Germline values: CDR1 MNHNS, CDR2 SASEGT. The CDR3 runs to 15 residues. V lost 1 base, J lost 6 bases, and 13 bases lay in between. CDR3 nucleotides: TGTGCCAGCAGTGAAGGGGGGCAGGGCACTCAGCCCCAGCATTTT. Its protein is CASSEGGQGTQPQHF.

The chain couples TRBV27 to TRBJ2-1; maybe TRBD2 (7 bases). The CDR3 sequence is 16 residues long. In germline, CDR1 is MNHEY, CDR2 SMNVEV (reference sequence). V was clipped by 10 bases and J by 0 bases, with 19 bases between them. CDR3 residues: CATGGLRGRSYNEQFF. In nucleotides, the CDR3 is TGTGCCACCGGGGGGCTCCGGGGCCGCTCCTACAATGAGCAGTTCTTC.

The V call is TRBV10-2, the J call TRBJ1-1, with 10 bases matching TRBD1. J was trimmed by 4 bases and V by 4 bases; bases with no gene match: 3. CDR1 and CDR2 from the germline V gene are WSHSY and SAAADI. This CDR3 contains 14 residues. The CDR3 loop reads CASSGQGAITEAFF. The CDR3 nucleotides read TGCGCCAGCAGTGGACAGGGGGCGATCACTGAAGCTTTCTTT.

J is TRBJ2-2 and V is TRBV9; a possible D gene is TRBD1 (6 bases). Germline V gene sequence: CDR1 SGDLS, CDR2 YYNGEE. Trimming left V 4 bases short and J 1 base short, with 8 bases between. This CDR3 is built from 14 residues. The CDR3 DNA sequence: TGTGCCAGCAGCCTACAGGGGAACACCGGGGAGCTGTTTTTT. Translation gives CASSLQGNTGELFF.